One and the same sample provided the 23 T cell receptor beta chains below, sequenced in a study of glioma-infiltrating T cells. Using RNA template, CDR3s of TCR alpha and beta were amplified with iRepertoire arm-PCR. TCRdb independently ran MiXCR on the multiplex PCR reads; one entry per CDR3 protein. The table includes about 2,500 distinct CDR3 sequences, approximately 69% detected once. Input material: glioma tissue, nonneoplastic brain tissue, or PBMCs (not recorded which). The receptors come from a human donor with low-grade glioma or glioblastoma, undergoing nonglioma brain surgery, or in good health (not recorded which).

The chain combines TRBV20-1 with TRBJ1-5; D possibly corresponds to TRBD1 (6 bases). V was pared by 6 bases and J by 4 bases, with 16 bases between. This CDR3 comprises 14 residues. The germline gives CDR1 DFQATT, CDR2 SNEGSKA (reference sequence). CDR3 region: CSASSRGGNQPQHF. The CDR3 region has the DNA TGCAGTGCCAGCAGTCGAGGGGGGAATCAGCCCCAGCATTTT.

Remarks on this clonotype: Germline is not matched at one junction end, which may reflect a read error. The CDR3 loop is CASSPSGGSLSSEQYF. The CDR3 nucleotides are TGTGCCAGCAGTCCTAGCGGGGGGTCTCTCTCCTCCGAGCAGTACTTC. The V and J genes are TRBV2 and TRBJ2-7; 11 bases agree with TRBD2. The germline CDR1 and CDR2 sequences are SNHLY and FYNNEI. The CDR3 contains 16 residues. The complete variable domain, with remaining parts taken from reference TRBV2 and TRBJ2-7, reads EPEVTQTPSHQVTQMGQEVILRCVPISNHLYFYWYRQILGQKVEFLVSFYNNEISEKSEIFDDQFSVERPDGSNFTLKIRSTKLEDSAMYFCASSPSGGSLSSEQYFGPGTRLTVT.

Concerning this clonotype: Its ends do not fully match the called genes, so a read error is possible. The chain employs TRBV3-1 and TRBJ1-1; the match to TRBD1 covers 9 bases. The CDR3 is made up of 16 amino acids. The germline V gene encodes CDR1 LGHDT and CDR2 YNNKEL (reference sequence). The CDR3 nucleotides read TGTGCCAGTAGCCACACGGGGACAGGGAAGAACAGTGAAGCTTTCTTT. This codes for CASSHTGTGKNSEAFF.

This clonotype turned up a few times. The genes are TRBV5-4 and TRBJ2-5; possibly TRBD1 for D (5 bases). The V gene's germline CDR1 is SGHNT and CDR2 YYREEE (reference sequence). This CDR3 is built from 14 residues. V lost 7 bases, J lost 4 bases, and 17 bases lay in between. In nucleotides, the CDR3 is TGTGCCAGCTTTAAATCAGGGTGGTCAGAGACCCAGTACTTC. The encoded protein is CASFKSGWSETQYF.

This chain joins TRBV2 and TRBJ1-1; the D gene is possibly TRBD1 (5 bases). Germline-derived CDR1 and CDR2 are SNHLY and FYNNEI. Trimming removed 5 bases from V and 9 bases from J, with 16 bases in between. The CDR3 loop spans 13 amino acids. The chain's CDR3 is CASSTGLPPKAFF. In DNA, the CDR3 is TGTGCCAGCAGTACAGGCCTGCCCCCTAAAGCTTTCTTT.

The gene calls are TRBV6-1 and TRBJ2-7; D gene uncertain. Looked up from germline, CDR1 is MNHNS and CDR2 is SASEGT. The CDR3 is made up of 14 amino acids. The CDR3 sequence is CASSRARSSSEQYV. The CDR3 nucleotides read TGTGCCAGCAGCCGGGCCCGCAGTTCCTCCGAGCAGTACGTC.

This clonotype has a single count. The chain is built from TRBV7-6 and TRBJ1-5; a weak D match, TRBD1 (6 bases). The CDR3 is 13 amino acids. The V end lost 9 bases, the J end lost 12 bases, and 21 bases lay between the germline ends. CDR1 and CDR2 (germline): SGHVS, FNYEAQ. The CDR3 loop reads CARSRRDNKHQHF. The CDR3 bases are TGTGCCAGAAGCCGGAGGGACAATAAGCACCAGCATTTT.

This clonotype was observed a handful of times. J is TRBJ2-5 and V is TRBV6-1, with D perhaps TRBD2 (6 bases). Trimming took 6 bases from V and 4 from J, leaving 6 bases between them. CDR1 and CDR2 (germline): MNHNS, SASEGT. There are 11 residues in the CDR3. CDR3 bases: TGTGCCAGCAGGGGGGGAGAGACCCAGTACTTC. It translates to CASRGGETQYF.

Judged by abundance, this clonotype is large (0.1 to 1%). The CDR3 loop reads CASSLMKNEKLFF. CDR3 bases: TGTGCCAGCAGCTTAATGAAAAATGAAAAACTGTTTTTT. This chain connects TRBV7-2 to TRBJ1-4; D ambiguous. The germline V gene encodes CDR1 SGHTA and CDR2 FQGNSA. Between the trimmed V and J ends, which lost 2 bases and 5 bases, there was a span of 6 bases. The CDR3 covers 13 residues.

This clonotype rates as medium-sized. The rearrangement joins TRBV29-1 to TRBJ2-3; no firm D call. Germline CDR1 is SQVTM and CDR2 is ANQGSEA. The CDR3 has 12 amino acids. The germline V and J ends were trimmed by 7 bases and 2 bases, with 10 bases remaining between them. CDR3 region: CSASAPTDTQYF. CDR3 coding DNA: TGCAGCGCCTCAGCGCCCACAGATACGCAGTATTTT.

The chain recombines TRBV20-1 with TRBJ2-4; D unclear. Germline V lookup: CDR1 DFQATT, CDR2 SNEGSKA (reference sequence). V gave up 0 bases and J gave up 0 bases, with 12 bases separating them. The CDR3 runs to 16 residues. CDR3 sequence: CSARDVNQLAKNIQYF. The CDR3 DNA reads TGCAGTGCTAGAGATGTCAATCAGCTAGCCAAAAACATTCAGTACTTC.

The chain links TRBV27 to TRBJ1-5, with TRBD1 matching over 9 bases. J lost 5 bases, V lost 5 bases, and 10 bases had no gene match. The CDR3 extends over 16 amino acids. In germline, CDR1 is MNHEY, CDR2 SMNVEV (reference sequence). DNA of the CDR3: TGTGCCAGCAGTGGTGATTGGACAGGGGCGGATCAGCCCCAGCATTTT. It yields the protein CASSGDWTGADQPQHF.

On this clonotype itself: One junction end disagrees with the germline gene, perhaps due to a read error. The chain is built from TRBV5-1 and TRBJ1-6, with D perhaps TRBD1 (5 bases). The CDR3 is 16 residues long. Germline V gives CDR1 SGHRS, CDR2 YFSETQ. CDR3 nucleotide sequence: TGCGCCAGCACCAAAGAGACAGTGGACGTTAATTCACCACTCGACTTT. Translated: CASTKETVDVNSPLDF.

The gene calls are TRBV19 and TRBJ2-1, with 11 bases matching TRBD2. From germline, CDR1 is LNHDA and CDR2 SQIVND (reference sequence). Losses at the gene ends were 6 bases for V and 5 bases for J; bases not matched to a gene: 3. This CDR3 region has 14 residues. The CDR3 DNA is TGTGCCAGTAGCGGGGGACTAGCGGACAATGAGCAGTTCTTC. Its protein is CASSGGLADNEQFF. Looking up the rest from reference TRBV19 and TRBJ2-1 gives the full variable domain: DGGITQSPKYLFRKEGQNVTLSCEQNLNHDAMYWYRQDPGQGLRLIYYSQIVNDFQKGDIAEGYSVSREKKESFPLTVTSAQKNPTAFYLCASSGGLADNEQFFGPGTRLTVL.

The chain joins TRBV20-1 to TRBJ2-1, with D hard to call. The CDR3 consists of 14 residues. Germline V gene data show CDR1 as DFQATT and CDR2 as SNEGSKA (reference sequence). V lost 3 bases to trimming and J lost 7 bases, with 16 bases between them. The CDR3 spells CSASVPVFGNEQFF. DNA of the CDR3: TGCAGTGCTAGCGTGCCAGTGTTCGGGAATGAGCAGTTCTTC.

The rearrangement links TRBV6-1 to TRBJ2-2; perhaps TRBD2 as D (5 bases). This CDR3 comprises 13 residues. CDR1 is MNHNS, CDR2 SASEGT, per germline. V was shortened by 4 bases and J by 17 bases, with 20 bases between the two germline ends. CDR3: CASSGGAAVSLFF. The CDR3 DNA reads TGTGCCAGCAGTGGGGGAGCCGCCGTGTCTCTTTTTTTT.

This clonotype was seen a handful of times. The V and J genes are TRBV20-1 and TRBJ2-1; 8 nucleotides agree with TRBD2. This CDR3 contains 15 residues. The V gene end was trimmed by 3 bases and the J gene end by 9 bases; junction bases not matched to a gene: 13. Per germline, CDR1 DFQATT and CDR2 SNEGSKA (reference sequence). CDR3 residues: CSASSRLLADIEQFF. CDR3 sequence (DNA): TGCAGTGCTAGCAGCCGGTTACTAGCGGACATTGAGCAGTTCTTC.

Turning to this clonotype: An end of the junction differs from the germline gene, which may be a read error. CDR3 in DNA: TGTGCCGCCCAGGGGTCGGGATGGACTGAAGGTTTCTTT. Amino acids: CAAQGSGWTEGFF. J is TRBJ1-1 and V is TRBV6-2 or TRBV6-3; perhaps TRBD1 as D (6 bases). The CDR3 has 13 amino acids. CDR1 is MNHEY, CDR2 SVGEGT, per germline.

On this clonotype: One end of the junction fails to match germline, which may point to a read error. The CDR3: CSSSPGRTSYEQYF. The DNA for the CDR3 is TGTTCCAGCAGCCCGGGGAGGACTAGCTACGAGCAGTACTTC. The rearrangement links TRBV14 to TRBJ2-7, with TRBD2 matching over 7 bases. Per the germline V gene, CDR1 is SGHDN and CDR2 is FVKESK. The CDR3 loop spans 14 amino acids.

There are a few counts of this clonotype. This rearrangement joins TRBV6-1 to TRBJ1-2; 7 bases line up with TRBD1. Germline loops: CDR1 MNHNS, CDR2 SASEGT. The CDR3 length is 13 residues. The CDR3 nucleotides are TGTGCAGGCGGCTCCTGGGACAGTGAAGGCTACACCTTC. Amino acids: CAGGSWDSEGYTF.

To note about this clonotype: One end of the junction varies from germline; a read error may be responsible. The V and J genes are TRBV7-2 and TRBJ1-4; D unresolved. Germline CDR1 and CDR2: SGHTA and FQGNSA. The length of the CDR3 is 13 residues. This CDR3 reads CAGSLIKDEELFF. As DNA, the CDR3 is TGTGCCGGCAGCTTAATAAAAGATGAAGAACTGTTTTTT.

V usage is TRBV20-1 and J usage is TRBJ2-5, with 9 bases fitting TRBD2. The CDR3 consists of 16 residues. V trimming: 0 bases; J trimming: 1 base; junction bases outside the gene matches: 6. Germline V gene sequence: CDR1 DFQATT, CDR2 SNEGSKA (reference sequence). CDR3 bases: TGCAGTGCTAGAGATCCGTCTAGCGGGGTCCAAGAGACCCAGTACTTC. This codes for CSARDPSSGVQETQYF.

This clonotype has just a few counts. The chain links TRBV11-2 to TRBJ1-1; a weak D match, TRBD1 (6 bases). The CDR3 runs to 16 residues. With 5 bases removed from V and 1 base from J, the gap between germline ends came to 17 bases. The germline gives CDR1 SGHAT, CDR2 FQNNGV. The DNA for the CDR3 is TGTGCCAGCAGCGGTTACAGGGTGCCCAAGAACACTGAAGCTTTCTTT. Protein sequence: CASSGYRVPKNTEAFF.